What follows are 21 T cell receptor beta chains derived from one specimen sequenced in a study of blood T cell repertoires in COVID-19. The data were produced by immunoSEQ multiplex PCR, yet TCRdb's version contains in-frame clones alone and is incomplete. In the table there are 60,000 to 70,000 clones, 80% to 85% of which are singletons. The specimen sequenced was peripheral blood. These receptors all stem from an older woman with acute or convalescent COVID-19.

The chain couples TRBV19 to TRBJ1-5; TRBD1 matches at 9 bases. Germline CDR1 reads LNHDA; CDR2 reads SQIVND (reference sequence). Trimming cost V 4 bases and J 4 bases; bases outside gene matches: 2. The CDR3 has 14 residues. The DNA for the CDR3 is TGTGCCAGTAGTACGGACAGGGGAAATCAGCCCCAGCATTTT. Its translation: CASSTDRGNQPQHF. Together with reference TRBV19 and TRBJ1-5, the CDR3 gives the full variable domain: DGGITQSPKYLFRKEGQNVTLSCEQNLNHDAMYWYRQDPGQGLRLIYYSQIVNDFQKGDIAEGYSVSREKKESFPLTVTSAQKNPTAFYLCASSTDRGNQPQHFGDGTRLSIL.

The chain is built from TRBV13 and TRBJ2-1, with 10 nucleotides matching TRBD2. V gave up 1 base and J gave up 2 bases; unmatched junction bases: 2. The CDR3 has 16 residues. CDR1 and CDR2 from the germline V gene are PRHDT and FYEKMQ (reference sequence). The chain's CDR3 is CASSLEGLAPYNEQFF. The CDR3 DNA is TGTGCCAGCAGCTTAGAGGGACTAGCGCCCTACAATGAGCAGTTCTTC.

V gene TRBV19 combines with J gene TRBJ2-1; the match to TRBD1 covers 8 bases. This CDR3 has 14 amino acids. V gave up 5 bases and J gave up 7 bases; unmatched junction bases: 7. Germline V CDR1 and CDR2: LNHDA, SQIVND (reference sequence). The CDR3 nucleotides read TGTGCCAGTAGTCGACCAGACAGGGGAAATGAGCAGTTCTTC. The encoded protein is CASSRPDRGNEQFF.

This chain joins TRBV2 and TRBJ1-6; 8 bases agree with TRBD1. The J segment lost 7 bases and the V segment lost 8 bases, leaving 4 bases of the junction unmatched. The CDR3 length is 13 residues. Germline values: CDR1 SNHLY, CDR2 FYNNEI. The CDR3: CASFRGQNSPLHF. The DNA for the CDR3 is TGTGCCAGCTTCAGGGGGCAAAATTCACCCCTCCACTTT.

The V and J genes are TRBV18 and TRBJ1-4; TRBD1 matches at 8 bases. Germline CDR1 reads KGHSH; CDR2 reads LQKENI. The trim removed 0 bases at V and 8 bases at J, leaving 5 bases unmatched. This CDR3 comprises 15 residues. The CDR3 sequence: CASSPPNRGGEKLFF. The CDR3 region has the DNA TGTGCCAGCTCACCACCGAACAGGGGGGGAGAAAAACTGTTTTTT.

The chain links TRBV2 to TRBJ1-6; 9 nucleotides align to TRBD1. Losses at the gene ends were 6 bases for V and 8 bases for J; bases not matched to a gene: 11. The CDR3 spans 16 residues. Germline V gene data show CDR1 as SNHLY and CDR2 as FYNNEI. CDR3 in DNA: TGTGCCAGCAGGAGTACTCCGGGGACAGGGCATTCACCCCTCCACTTT. It translates to CASRSTPGTGHSPLHF.

The chain joins TRBV6-7 to TRBJ2-3; TRBD1 might be the D (5 bases). TRBV6-7 falls under the ORF class, with uncertain function. The CDR3 is made up of 17 amino acids. With 7 bases removed from V and 8 bases from J, the gap between germline ends came to 28 bases. CDR3 loop: CASTTPGWNHVIGTQYF. The CDR3 DNA sequence: TGTGCCAGCACCACCCCAGGGTGGAATCATGTTATAGGTACGCAGTATTTT.

This chain uses TRBV2 with TRBJ1-4, with 10 bases aligning to TRBD1. CDR3 size: 15 residues. Germline-derived CDR1 and CDR2 are SNHLY and FYNNEI. The V segment lost 11 bases and the J segment 7 bases; nucleotides outside the gene matches: 13. Here the CDR3 DNA reads TGTGCCTCACATTTCCCCGGGACAGGGGCTGAAAAACTGTTTTTT. Translation gives CASHFPGTGAEKLFF.

The chain employs TRBV10-2 and TRBJ1-2, with D uncertain. The V end lost 4 bases, the J end lost 3 bases, and 6 bases lay between the germline ends. Germline V lookup: CDR1 WSHSY, CDR2 SAAADI. CDR3 length equals 12 residues. This CDR3 reads CASSGADYGYTF. The CDR3 nucleotides read TGCGCCAGCAGTGGGGCAGACTATGGCTACACCTTC.

The chain joins TRBV5-1 to TRBJ1-6; D gene ambiguous. Germline CDR1 reads SGHRS; CDR2 reads YFSETQ. The V and J ends lost 5 bases and 9 bases respectively, with 21 bases between them. The CDR3 covers 16 residues. The CDR3 region has the DNA TGCGCCAGCAGTTCTGTCCCGGGTCCTGGCGGTTCACCCCTCCACTTT. Translation gives CASSSVPGPGGSPLHF.

The chain links TRBV7-2 to TRBJ1-5, with a possible D match to TRBD1 (5 bases). The CDR3 runs 14 residues. Per the germline V gene, CDR1 is SGHTA and CDR2 is FQGNSA. Trimming stripped 5 bases from V and 5 bases from J, with 13 bases between. The CDR3 protein is CASSLQGGDQPQHF. The DNA of the CDR3 is TGTGCCAGCAGCCTCCAGGGAGGGGATCAGCCCCAGCATTTT. The complete variable domain, with remaining parts taken from reference TRBV7-2 and TRBJ1-5, reads GAGVSQSPSNKVTEKGKDVELRCDPISGHTALYWYRQSLGQGLEFLIYFQGNSAPDKSGLPSDRFSAERTGGSVSTLTIQRTQQEDSAVYLCASSLQGGDQPQHFGDGTRLSIL.

V usage is TRBV5-1 and J usage is TRBJ2-3; 7 bases align to TRBD2. CDR1 and CDR2 (germline): SGHRS, YFSETQ. The CDR3 runs 15 residues. The V segment lost 0 bases and the J segment 2 bases; nucleotides outside the gene matches: 3. This CDR3 is CASSLGGTITDTQYF. The CDR3 DNA is TGCGCCAGCAGCTTGGGAGGGACTATCACAGATACGCAGTATTTT.

This clone was detected once. This sequence joins TRBV24-1 and TRBJ2-1; D not resolved. This CDR3 has 12 residues. V lost 7 bases, J lost 8 bases, and 11 bases lay in between. Germline CDR1 is KGHDR and CDR2 is SFDVKD. The CDR3 nucleotides are TGTGCCACCAGGGGCCAAATGCATGAGCAGTTCTTC. It codes for CATRGQMHEQFF.

This rearrangement joins TRBV29-1 to TRBJ1-2, with 9 bases aligning to TRBD1. Germline-derived CDR1 and CDR2 are SQVTM and ANQGSEA. The trim removed 2 bases at V and 11 bases at J, leaving 9 bases unmatched. The CDR3 is made up of 13 amino acids. CDR3 nucleotides: TGCAGCGTTGAACCCTACCCCGACAGGGGGTACACCTTC. Its protein product is CSVEPYPDRGYTF.

This chain joins TRBV7-8 and TRBJ2-1, with 8 bases identical to TRBD2. CDR3 length: 15 residues. CDR1 and CDR2 (germline): SGHVS, FQNEAQ. The V gene end was trimmed by 1 base and the J gene end by 8 bases; junction bases not matched to a gene: 7. This CDR3 reads CASSLGGGLRDEQFF. DNA for the CDR3: TGTGCCAGCAGCTTAGGCGGGGGGCTTAGGGATGAGCAGTTCTTC.

V usage is TRBV5-1 and J usage is TRBJ2-6, with a possible D match to TRBD1 (6 bases). Germline assignment: CDR1 SGHRS and CDR2 YFSETQ. The CDR3 has 19 amino acids. The germline V and J ends were trimmed by 2 bases and 2 bases, with 20 bases remaining between them. CDR3 bases: TGCGCCAGCAGCTTCAGATCCACAGGGTCTAGTGCTGGGGCCAACGTCCTGACTTTC. As protein: CASSFRSTGSSAGANVLTF.

The J gene is TRBJ2-3, the V gene TRBV25-1; tentatively, D is TRBD1 (6 bases). The CDR3 is 17 residues long. CDR1 and CDR2 (germline): MGHDK, SYGVNS. Trimming pared 3 bases from V and 2 bases from J, leaving 18 bases between. The chain's CDR3 is CASSDLRARGPTDTQYF. CDR3 coding DNA: TGTGCCAGCAGTGACCTCCGGGCCAGGGGCCCCACAGATACGCAGTATTTT.

This CDR3 is CASSYSSATGELFF. Here the CDR3 DNA reads TGTGCCAGCAGTTACTCGAGCGCCACCGGGGAGCTGTTTTTT. V is TRBV6-5 and J is TRBJ2-2; D ambiguous. The CDR3 extends over 14 amino acids. Trimming stripped 0 bases from V and 4 bases from J, with 6 bases between. Looked up from germline, CDR1 is MNHEY and CDR2 is SVGAGI.

The V gene is TRBV19, the J gene TRBJ2-1, with 8 nucleotides matching TRBD1. J lost 6 bases, V lost 7 bases, and 5 bases had no gene match. This CDR3 is built from 13 residues. Per germline, CDR1 LNHDA and CDR2 SQIVND (reference sequence). CDR3 bases: TGTGCCAGTAAAACAGGGGGTTTCAATGAGCAGTTCTTC. Protein product: CASKTGGFNEQFF.

This rearrangement joins TRBV19 to TRBJ1-2; D may be TRBD1 (6 bases). Germline V lookup: CDR1 LNHDA, CDR2 SQIVND (reference sequence). This CDR3 spans 13 amino acids. The V and J ends lost 4 bases and 4 bases respectively, with 10 bases between them. CDR3 loop: CASSNADSYGYTF. The CDR3 DNA reads TGTGCCAGTAGTAACGCGGACAGCTATGGCTACACCTTC.

The V call is TRBV7-9, the J call TRBJ2-2; TRBD1 matches 7 bases. This CDR3 contains 15 residues. The J segment lost 1 base and the V segment lost 4 bases, leaving 3 bases of the junction unmatched. Germline lookup yields CDR1 SEHNR and CDR2 FQNEAQ (reference sequence). This CDR3 is CASSSWTGNTGELFF. CDR3 sequence (DNA): TGTGCCAGCAGCTCCTGGACAGGGAACACCGGGGAGCTGTTTTTT.